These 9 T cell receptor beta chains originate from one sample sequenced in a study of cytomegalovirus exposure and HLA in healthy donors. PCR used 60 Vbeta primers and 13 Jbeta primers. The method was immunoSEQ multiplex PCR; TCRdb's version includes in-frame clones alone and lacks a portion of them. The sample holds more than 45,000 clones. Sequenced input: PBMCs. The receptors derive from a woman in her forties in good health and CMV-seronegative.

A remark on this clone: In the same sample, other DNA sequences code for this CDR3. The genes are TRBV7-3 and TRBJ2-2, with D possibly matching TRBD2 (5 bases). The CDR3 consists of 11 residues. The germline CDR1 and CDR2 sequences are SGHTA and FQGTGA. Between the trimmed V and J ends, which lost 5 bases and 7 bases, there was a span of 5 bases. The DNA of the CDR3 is TGTGCCAGCAGCGCGGGCGGGGAGCTGTTTTTT. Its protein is CASSAGGELFF.

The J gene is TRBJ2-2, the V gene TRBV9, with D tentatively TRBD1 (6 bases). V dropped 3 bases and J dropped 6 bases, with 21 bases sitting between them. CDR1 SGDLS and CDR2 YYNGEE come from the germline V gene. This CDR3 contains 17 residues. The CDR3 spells CASSGWDTVLSSGELFF. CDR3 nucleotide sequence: TGTGCCAGCAGCGGCTGGGACACAGTACTATCTTCCGGGGAGCTGTTTTTT.

CDR3 in amino acids: CASSARPGSEAFF. CDR3 coding DNA: TGTGCCAGCAGCGCCAGGCCAGGGTCAGAAGCTTTCTTT. V usage is TRBV9 and J usage is TRBJ1-1; tentative D call: TRBD1 (5 bases). V shed 3 bases and J shed 8 bases, with 14 bases lying between them. CDR1 is SGDLS and CDR2 is YYNGEE in the germline V gene. This CDR3 contains 13 residues. The whole variable domain, filled in from reference TRBV9 and TRBJ1-1, reads DSGVTQTPKHLITATGQRVTLRCSPRSGDLSVYWYQQSLDQGLQFLIQYYNGEERAKGNILERFSAQQFPDLHSELNLSSLELGDSALYFCASSARPGSEAFFGQGTRLTVV.

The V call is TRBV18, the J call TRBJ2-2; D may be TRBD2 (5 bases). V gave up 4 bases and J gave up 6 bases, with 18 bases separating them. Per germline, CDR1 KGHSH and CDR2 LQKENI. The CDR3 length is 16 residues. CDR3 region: CASSQLGGSLSGELFF. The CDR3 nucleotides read TGTGCCAGCTCACAACTTGGCGGGTCACTGTCCGGGGAGCTGTTTTTT.

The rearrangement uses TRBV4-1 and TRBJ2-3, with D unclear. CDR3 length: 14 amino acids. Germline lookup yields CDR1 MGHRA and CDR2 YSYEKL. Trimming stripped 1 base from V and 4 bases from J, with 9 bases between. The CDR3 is CASSQAPRADTQYF. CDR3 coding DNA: TGCGCCAGCAGCCAAGCCCCCCGGGCAGATACGCAGTATTTT.

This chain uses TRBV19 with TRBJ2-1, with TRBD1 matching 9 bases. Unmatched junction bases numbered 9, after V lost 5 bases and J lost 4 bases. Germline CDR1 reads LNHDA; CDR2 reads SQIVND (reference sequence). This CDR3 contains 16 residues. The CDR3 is CASSSLPGQGYNEQFF. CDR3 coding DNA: TGTGCCAGTAGTTCCCTCCCCGGACAGGGGTACAATGAGCAGTTCTTC.

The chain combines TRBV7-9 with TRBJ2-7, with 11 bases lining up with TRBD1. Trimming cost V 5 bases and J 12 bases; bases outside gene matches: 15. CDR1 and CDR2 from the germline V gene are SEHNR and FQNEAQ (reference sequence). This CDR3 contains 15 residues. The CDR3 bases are TGTGCCAGCAGCCCTCCGGGACAGGGGGAGGAAGCGCCGTACTTC. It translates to CASSPPGQGEEAPYF. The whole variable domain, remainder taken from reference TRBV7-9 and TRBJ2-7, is DTGVSQNPRHKITKRGQNVTFRCDPISEHNRLYWYRQTLGQGPEFLTYFQNEAQLEKSRLLSDRFSAERPKGSFSTLEIQRTEQGDSAMYLCASSPPGQGEEAPYFGPGTRLTVT.

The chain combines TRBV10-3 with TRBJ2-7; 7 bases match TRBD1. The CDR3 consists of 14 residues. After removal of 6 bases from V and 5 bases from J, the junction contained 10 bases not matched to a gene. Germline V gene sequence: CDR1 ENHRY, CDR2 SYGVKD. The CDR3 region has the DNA TGTGCCATCAGGCCGGGACAGTTAGAGGACGAGCAGTACTTC. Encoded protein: CAIRPGQLEDEQYF.

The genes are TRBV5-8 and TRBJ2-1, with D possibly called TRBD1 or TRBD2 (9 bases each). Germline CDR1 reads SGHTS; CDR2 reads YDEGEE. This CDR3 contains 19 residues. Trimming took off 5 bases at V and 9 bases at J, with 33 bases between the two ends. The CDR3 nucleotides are TGTGCCAGCAGGGCCCGGGACAGGGCGAGGGCGGGAGGGCAAGGTGAGCAGTTCTTC. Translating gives CASRARDRARAGGQGEQFF.